The rows below give T cell receptor beta chains drawn from one sample of a study of neurological immune-mediated disorders. Each CDR3 protein gets one entry after TCRdb re-called the 5' RACE reads with MiXCR. This table holds about 82,000 distinct CDR3 sequences, 2.5% to 3% found once. The sequenced sample was PBMCs. These receptors originate from a woman between 25 and 40 years old with multiple sclerosis. CDR3s include the opening cysteine and the closing phenylalanine or tryptophan. D genes are given only for firm matches. Size is stated for part of the rows, as once, few or many counts, or as a class when the clone is expanded.

NA	TRBV28	many	TRBJ2-7	CASTNLQGTYEQYF	TGTGCCAGCACGAATCTCCAGGGTACCTACGAGCAGTACTTC
NA	TRBV7-2	many	TRBJ1-5	CASGLAGGQPQHF	TGTGCCAGCGGGCTTGCCGGGGGTCAGCCCCAGCATTTT
NA	TRBV20-1	many	TRBJ2-1	CSASYNEQFF	TGCAGTGCTAGCTACAATGAGCAGTTCTTC
TRBD2	TRBV7-2	many	TRBJ2-4	CASSPRTSGRGGAKNIQYF	TGTGCCAGCAGCCCGAGGACTAGCGGGAGGGGTGGTGCCAAAAACATTCAGTACTTC
TRBD2	TRBV20-1	many	TRBJ2-1	CSVKPGLAVYNEQFF	TGCAGTGTCAAACCGGGACTAGCGGTTTACAATGAGCAGTTCTTC
NA	TRBV2	many	TRBJ2-7	CAGRDNSYEQYF	TGTGCCGGAAGGGACAACTCCTACGAGCAGTACTTC
NA	TRBV20-1	many	TRBJ2-7	CSATALRHEQYF	TGCAGTGCGACCGCCCTTAGGCACGAGCAGTACTTC
TRBD1	TRBV6-1	NA	TRBJ1-3	CASSEVQGNTIYF	TGTGCCAGCAGTGAAGTACAGGGGAACACCATATATTTT
NA	TRBV5-1	many	TRBJ1-1	CASSLAGSKNTEAFF	TGCGCCAGCAGCTTGGCTGGGAGTAAGAACACTGAAGCTTTCTTT
NA	TRBV7-2	many	TRBJ2-1	CASSRMSRDNEQFF	TGTGCCAGCAGCCGCATGAGTCGGGACAATGAGCAGTTCTTC
TRBD2	TRBV6-5	many	TRBJ2-7	CASSPLAGTTYEQYF	TGTGCCAGCAGTCCGTTAGCGGGAACAACCTACGAGCAGTACTTC
NA	TRBV7-2	many	TRBJ2-1	CASSASSVNEQFF	TGTGCCAGCAGTGCTAGTTCTGTGAATGAGCAGTTCTTC
TRBD2	TRBV19	many	TRBJ2-1	CASSGRPYNEQFF	TGTGCCAGTAGCGGGAGGCCTTACAATGAGCAGTTCTTC
NA	TRBV7-2	many	TRBJ2-5	CASSLGRGMETQYF	TGTGCCAGCAGCTTAGGACGGGGGATGGAGACCCAGTACTTC
TRBD1	TRBV7-3	many	TRBJ1-4	CASSLTGDRGEKLFF	TGTGCCAGCAGCTTAACTGGGGACAGGGGTGAAAAACTGTTTTTT
TRBD1	TRBV29-1	many	TRBJ2-1	CSVLDRGSYNEQFF	TGCAGCGTGCTGGACAGGGGCTCCTACAATGAGCAGTTCTTC
NA	TRBV5-1	many	TRBJ1-5	CASSLEPGQGQPQHF	TGCGCCAGCAGCTTGGAGCCAGGGCAGGGGCAGCCCCAGCATTTT
TRBD1	TRBV9	NA	TRBJ1-5	CASSQIRDRGLSNQPQHF	TGTGCCAGCAGCCAAATCCGGGACAGGGGGCTTAGCAATCAGCCCCAGCATTTT
NA	TRBV5-1	many	TRBJ2-3	CASRLSWGSGTDTQYF	TGCGCCAGCAGGCTCTCCTGGGGCTCGGGGACAGATACGCAGTATTTT
TRBD1	TRBV29-1	many	TRBJ2-2	CSMTRDRVGELFF	TGCAGCATGACCCGGGACAGGGTCGGGGAGCTGTTTTTT
NA	TRBV28	many	TRBJ2-3	CASSLLRGSDTQYF	TGTGCCAGCAGTTTATTAAGGGGATCAGATACGCAGTATTTT
TRBD2	TRBV10-3	many	TRBJ2-3	CAISRAGTTDTQYF	TGTGCCATCAGTCGAGCGGGGACCACAGATACGCAGTATTTT
TRBD1	TRBV27	many	TRBJ1-1	CASSTQRGRNTEAFF	TGTGCCAGCAGTACCCAAAGGGGGCGGAACACTGAAGCTTTCTTT
NA	TRBV7-2	many	TRBJ2-7	CASSLVGGRNSYEQYF	TGTGCCAGCAGCTTAGTGGGCGGCAGGAACTCCTACGAGCAGTACTTC
NA	TRBV20-1	many	TRBJ1-2	CSARTQNYGYTF	TGCAGTGCTAGGACCCAGAACTATGGCTACACCTTC
NA	TRBV10-3	many	TRBJ2-7	CAISAGGSVEQYF	TGTGCCATCAGTGCCGGGGGATCTGTCGAGCAGTACTTC
NA	TRBV5-6	many	TRBJ2-1	CATGLMDSNEQFF	TGTGCCACCGGACTAATGGACAGCAATGAGCAGTTCTTC
TRBD1	TRBV7-8	many	TRBJ2-3	CASSLGSGGNTDTQYF	TGTGCCAGCAGCTTGGGTTCAGGGGGAAACACAGATACGCAGTATTTT
TRBD1	TRBV12-3/TRBV12-4	many	TRBJ1-5	CASRFLQGANQPQHF	TGTGCCAGCAGGTTTCTTCAGGGGGCGAATCAGCCCCAGCATTTT
TRBD1	TRBV20-1	many	TRBJ2-7	CSARTGTGGGEQYF	TGCAGTGCTAGAACCGGGACAGGGGGCGGCGAGCAGTACTTC
TRBD2	TRBV6-6	many	TRBJ2-1	CATDIIAGEIDEQFF	TGTGCCACCGATATTATAGCGGGAGAAATAGATGAGCAGTTCTTC
NA	TRBV7-8	many	TRBJ2-5	CASSTQEETQYF	TGTGCCAGCAGCACTCAGGAAGAGACCCAGTACTTC
NA	TRBV6-1	NA	TRBJ1-1	CASSEVKTGMNTEAFF	TGTGCCAGCAGTGAAGTTAAAACAGGGATGAACACTGAAGCTTTCTTT
NA	TRBV27	many	TRBJ2-7	CASSLAGGVYEQYF	TGTGCCAGCAGTTTAGCGGGTGGCGTCTACGAGCAGTACTTC
NA	TRBV5-1	many	TRBJ1-5	CASSYRSGGQPQHF	TGCGCCAGCAGCTATCGTTCGGGGGGTCAGCCCCAGCATTTT
TRBD1	TRBV7-2	many	TRBJ2-2	CASRPGTENTGELFF	TGTGCCAGCAGACCCGGGACAGAGAACACCGGGGAGCTGTTTTTT
NA	TRBV18	many	TRBJ2-1	CASSTLYNEQFF	TGTGCCAGCTCTACCCTTTACAATGAGCAGTTCTTC
NA	TRBV3-1	many	TRBJ2-2	CASSLLAANTGELFF	TGTGCCAGCAGCCTTCTGGCTGCGAACACCGGGGAGCTGTTTTTT
NA	TRBV30	many	TRBJ1-1	CAWSTRGPGAFF	TGTGCCTGGAGTACGCGGGGGCCGGGGGCTTTCTTT
TRBD2	TRBV5-1	many	TRBJ2-1	CASSLGLLHNEQFF	TGCGCCAGCAGCCTGGGACTACTCCACAATGAGCAGTTCTTC
NA	TRBV6-6	many	TRBJ2-7	CASRFNSAISYEQYF	TGTGCCAGCCGGTTCAATAGCGCGATCTCCTACGAGCAGTACTTC
NA	TRBV5-1	NA	TRBJ2-1	CASSLGGLSYNEQFF	TGCGCCAGCAGCTTAGGGGGGCTATCCTACAATGAGCAGTTCTTC
NA	TRBV28	many	TRBJ2-7	CASRTRTILIGEQYF	TGTGCCAGCAGAACGCGGACTATCCTAATTGGGGAGCAGTACTTC
NA	TRBV12-3/TRBV12-4	many	TRBJ2-3	CASSNWGSVTPNTDTQYF	TGTGCCAGCAGCAACTGGGGCTCCGTTACCCCAAACACAGATACGCAGTATTTT